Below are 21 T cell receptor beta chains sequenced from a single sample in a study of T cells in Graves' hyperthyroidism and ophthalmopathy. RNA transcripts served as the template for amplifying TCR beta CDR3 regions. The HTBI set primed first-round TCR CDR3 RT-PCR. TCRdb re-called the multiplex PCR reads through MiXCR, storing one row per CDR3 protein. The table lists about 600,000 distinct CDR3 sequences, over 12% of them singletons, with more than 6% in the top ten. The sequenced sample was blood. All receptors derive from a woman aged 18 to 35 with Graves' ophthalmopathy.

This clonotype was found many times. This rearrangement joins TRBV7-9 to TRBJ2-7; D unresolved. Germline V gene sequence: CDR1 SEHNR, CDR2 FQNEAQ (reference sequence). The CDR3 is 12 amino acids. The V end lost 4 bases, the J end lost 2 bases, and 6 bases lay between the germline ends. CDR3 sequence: CASSSPAYEQYF. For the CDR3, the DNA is TGTGCCAGCAGCTCCCCGGCCTACGAGCAGTACTTC.

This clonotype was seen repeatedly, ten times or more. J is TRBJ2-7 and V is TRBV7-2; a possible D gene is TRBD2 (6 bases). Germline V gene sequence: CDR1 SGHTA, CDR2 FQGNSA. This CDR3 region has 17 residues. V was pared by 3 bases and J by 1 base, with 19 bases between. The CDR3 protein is CASSLTSSAPLSYEQYF. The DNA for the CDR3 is TGTGCCAGCAGCTTGACTAGTTCGGCTCCTCTTTCCTACGAGCAGTACTTC.

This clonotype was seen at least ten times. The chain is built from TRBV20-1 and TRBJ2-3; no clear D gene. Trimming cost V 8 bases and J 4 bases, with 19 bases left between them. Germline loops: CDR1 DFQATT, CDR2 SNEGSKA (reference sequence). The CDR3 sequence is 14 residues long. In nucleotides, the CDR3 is TGCAGTCGCCGTTTATACGATATGGCAGATACGCAGTATTTT. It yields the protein CSRRLYDMADTQYF.

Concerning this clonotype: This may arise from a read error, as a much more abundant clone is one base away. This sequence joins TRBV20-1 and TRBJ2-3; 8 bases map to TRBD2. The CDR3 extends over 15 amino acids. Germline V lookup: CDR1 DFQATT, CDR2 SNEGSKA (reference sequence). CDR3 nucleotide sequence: TGCAATGCTAGAGGGGGTAGCGGGGAGGCAGATACGCAGTATTTT. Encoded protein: CNARGGSGEADTQYF.

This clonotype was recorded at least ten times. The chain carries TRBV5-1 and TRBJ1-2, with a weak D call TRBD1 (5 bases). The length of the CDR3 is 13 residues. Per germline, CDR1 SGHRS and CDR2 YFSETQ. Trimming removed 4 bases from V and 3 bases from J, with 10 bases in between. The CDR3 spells CASSRGFDYGYTF. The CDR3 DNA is TGCGCCAGCAGCCGGGGGTTCGACTATGGCTACACCTTC.

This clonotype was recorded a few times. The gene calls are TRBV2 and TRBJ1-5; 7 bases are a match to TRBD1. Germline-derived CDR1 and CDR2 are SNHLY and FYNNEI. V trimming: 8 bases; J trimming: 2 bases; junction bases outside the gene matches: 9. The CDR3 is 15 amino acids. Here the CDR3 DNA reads TGTGCCAGCGGGAGAGGAGGGGGCGGCAATCAGCCCCAGCATTTT. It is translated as CASGRGGGGNQPQHF.

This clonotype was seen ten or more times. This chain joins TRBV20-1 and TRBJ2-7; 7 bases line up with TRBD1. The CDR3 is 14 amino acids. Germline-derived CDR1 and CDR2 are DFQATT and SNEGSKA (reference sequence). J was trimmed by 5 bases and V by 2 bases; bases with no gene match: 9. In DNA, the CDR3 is TGCAGTGCTAGATCGTGGACAGGCACTAACGAGCAGTACTTC. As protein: CSARSWTGTNEQYF.

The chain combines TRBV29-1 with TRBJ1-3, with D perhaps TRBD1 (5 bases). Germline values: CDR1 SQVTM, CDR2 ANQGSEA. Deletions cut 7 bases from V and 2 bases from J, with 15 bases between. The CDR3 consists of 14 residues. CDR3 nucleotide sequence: TGCAGCGCCGATGGGAACAGGCCTGGAAACACCATATATTTT. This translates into CSADGNRPGNTIYF.

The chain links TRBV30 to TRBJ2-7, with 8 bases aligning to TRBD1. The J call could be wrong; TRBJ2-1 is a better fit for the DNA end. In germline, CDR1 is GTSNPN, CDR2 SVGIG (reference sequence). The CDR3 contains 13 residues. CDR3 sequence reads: CAWRNRGNYEQFF. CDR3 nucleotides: TGTGCCTGGAGGAACAGGGGGAACTACGAGCAGTTCTTC.

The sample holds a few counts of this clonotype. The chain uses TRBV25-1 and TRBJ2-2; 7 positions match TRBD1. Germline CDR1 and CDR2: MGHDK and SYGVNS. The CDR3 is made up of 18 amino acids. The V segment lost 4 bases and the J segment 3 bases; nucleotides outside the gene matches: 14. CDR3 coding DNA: TGTGCCAGCAGTGGATACCTTCCGACAGGGAGATACACCGGGGAGCTGTTTTTT. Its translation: CASSGYLPTGRYTGELFF.

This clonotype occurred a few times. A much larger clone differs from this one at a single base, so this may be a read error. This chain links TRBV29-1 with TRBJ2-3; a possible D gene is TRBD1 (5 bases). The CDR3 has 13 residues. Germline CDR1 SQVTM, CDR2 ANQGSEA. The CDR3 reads CSVLRGSTDAQYF. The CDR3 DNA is TGCAGCGTGCTAAGGGGTTCCACAGATGCGCAGTATTTT.

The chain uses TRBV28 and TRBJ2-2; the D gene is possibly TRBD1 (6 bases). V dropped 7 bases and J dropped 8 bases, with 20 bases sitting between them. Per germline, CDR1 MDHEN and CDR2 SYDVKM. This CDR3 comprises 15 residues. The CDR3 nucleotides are TGTGCCAGCACTCCAGGGGACACAGGTGGGGGGGAGCTGTTTTTT. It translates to CASTPGDTGGGELFF.

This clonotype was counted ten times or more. In DNA, the CDR3 is TGTGCCAGCAGCGTAAATCCCCCAGGGGGGAGGGATACGCAGTATTTT. Translation: CASSVNPPGGRDTQYF. This sequence joins TRBV9 and TRBJ2-3, with a tentative D call TRBD1 (7 bases). From germline, CDR1 is SGDLS and CDR2 YYNGEE. V was trimmed by 1 base and J by 6 bases, leaving 18 bases between them. The CDR3 spans 16 residues.

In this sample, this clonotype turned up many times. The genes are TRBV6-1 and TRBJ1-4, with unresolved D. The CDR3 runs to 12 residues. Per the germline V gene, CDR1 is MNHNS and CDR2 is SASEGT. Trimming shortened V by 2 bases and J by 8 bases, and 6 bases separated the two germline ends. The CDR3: CASSELREKLFF. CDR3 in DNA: TGTGCCAGCAGTGAATTAAGGGAAAAACTGTTTTTT.

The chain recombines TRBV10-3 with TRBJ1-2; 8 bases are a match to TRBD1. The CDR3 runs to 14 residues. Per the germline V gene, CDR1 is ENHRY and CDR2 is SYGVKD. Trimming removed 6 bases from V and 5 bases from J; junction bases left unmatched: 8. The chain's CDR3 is CAISPRDRLYGYTF. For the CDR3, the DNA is TGTGCCATCAGCCCACGGGACAGGCTTTATGGCTACACCTTC.

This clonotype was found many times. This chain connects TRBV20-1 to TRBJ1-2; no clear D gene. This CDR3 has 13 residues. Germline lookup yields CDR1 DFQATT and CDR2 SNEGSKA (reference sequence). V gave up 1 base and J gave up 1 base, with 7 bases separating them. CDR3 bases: TGCAGTGCTAGAGGAGCGGTTAACTATGGCTACACCTTC. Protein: CSARGAVNYGYTF.

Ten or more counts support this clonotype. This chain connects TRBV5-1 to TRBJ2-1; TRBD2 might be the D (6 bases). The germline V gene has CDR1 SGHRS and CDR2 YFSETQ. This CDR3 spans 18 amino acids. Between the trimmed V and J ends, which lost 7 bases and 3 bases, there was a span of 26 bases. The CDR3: CASRGGMSKGWLYNEQFF. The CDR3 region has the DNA TGCGCCAGCCGTGGGGGGATGAGCAAGGGTTGGCTCTACAATGAGCAGTTCTTC.

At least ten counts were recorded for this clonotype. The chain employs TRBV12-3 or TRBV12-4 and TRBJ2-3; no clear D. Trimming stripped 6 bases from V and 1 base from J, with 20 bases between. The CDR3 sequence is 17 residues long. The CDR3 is CASRPPTSRAGTDTQYF. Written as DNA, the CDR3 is TGTGCCAGCAGACCTCCTACGTCGCGCGCTGGCACAGATACGCAGTATTTT.

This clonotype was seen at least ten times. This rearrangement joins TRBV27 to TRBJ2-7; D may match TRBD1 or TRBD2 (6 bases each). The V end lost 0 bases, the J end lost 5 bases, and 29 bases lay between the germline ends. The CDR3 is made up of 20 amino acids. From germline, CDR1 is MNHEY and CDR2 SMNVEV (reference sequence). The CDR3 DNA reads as TGTGCCAGCAGTTTATCAAATCTAATGTTGGGGGGCGCGGGGTCAAACGAGCAGTACTTC. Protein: CASSLSNLMLGGAGSNEQYF.

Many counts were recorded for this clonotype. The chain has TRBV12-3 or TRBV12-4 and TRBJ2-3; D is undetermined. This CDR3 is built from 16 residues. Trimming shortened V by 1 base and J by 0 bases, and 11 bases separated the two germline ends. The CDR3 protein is CASSLVGSPSTDTQYF. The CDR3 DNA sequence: TGTGCCAGCAGTTTAGTCGGCTCACCTAGCACAGATACGCAGTATTTT.

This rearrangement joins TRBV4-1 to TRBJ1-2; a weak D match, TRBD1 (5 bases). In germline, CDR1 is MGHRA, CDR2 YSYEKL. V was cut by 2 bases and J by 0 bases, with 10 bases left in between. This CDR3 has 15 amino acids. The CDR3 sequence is CASSQPDRSNYGYTF. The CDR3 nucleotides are TGCGCCAGCAGCCAACCCGACAGATCTAACTATGGCTACACCTTC.